This record covers a single TCR beta chain. This record comes from a study of blood T cell repertoires in COVID-19. The CDR3 is made up of 19 amino acids. Trimming cost V 1 base and J 0 bases; bases outside gene matches: 12. CDR1 and CDR2 (germline): GTSNPN, SVGIG (reference sequence). The assay was immunoSEQ multiplex PCR, and TCRdb's table has in-frame clones only and misses some. Among more than 350,000 clones, roughly 90% were seen once, and the ten largest hold about 1.5%. The chain recombines TRBV30 with TRBJ1-4, with 9 bases aligning to TRBD1. What was sequenced was PBMCs or T cells enriched from blood (not recorded which). The receptor's source is a woman aged 18 to 35 who had been exposed to COVID-19. This CDR3 reads CAWSDRTGAKPATNEKLFF. In DNA, the CDR3 is TGTGCCTGGAGTGATAGGACAGGGGCGAAACCTGCAACTAATGAAAAACTGTTTTTT.